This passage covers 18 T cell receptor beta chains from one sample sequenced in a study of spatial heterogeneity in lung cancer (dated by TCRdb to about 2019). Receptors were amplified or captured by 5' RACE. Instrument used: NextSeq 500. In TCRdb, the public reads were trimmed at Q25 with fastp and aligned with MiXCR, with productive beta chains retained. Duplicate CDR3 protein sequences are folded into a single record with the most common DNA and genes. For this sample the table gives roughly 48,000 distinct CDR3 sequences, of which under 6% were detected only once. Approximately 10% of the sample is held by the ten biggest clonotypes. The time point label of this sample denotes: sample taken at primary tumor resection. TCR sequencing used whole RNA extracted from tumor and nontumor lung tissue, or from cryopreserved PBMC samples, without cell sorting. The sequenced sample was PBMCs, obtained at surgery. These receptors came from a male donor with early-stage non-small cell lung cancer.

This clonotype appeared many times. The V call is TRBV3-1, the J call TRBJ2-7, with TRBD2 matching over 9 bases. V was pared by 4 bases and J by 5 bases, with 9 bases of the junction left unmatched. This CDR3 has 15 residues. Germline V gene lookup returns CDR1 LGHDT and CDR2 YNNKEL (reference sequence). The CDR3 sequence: CASSPPGLASHEQYF. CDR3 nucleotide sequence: TGTGCCAGCAGCCCGCCTGGACTAGCGAGCCACGAGCAGTACTTC.

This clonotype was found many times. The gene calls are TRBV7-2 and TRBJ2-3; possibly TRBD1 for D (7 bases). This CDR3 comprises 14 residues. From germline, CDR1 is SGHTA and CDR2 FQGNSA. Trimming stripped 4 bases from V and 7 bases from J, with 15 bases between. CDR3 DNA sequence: TGTGCCAGCAGCTCCAGGGGGGCGGGGCATACGCAGTATTTT. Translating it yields CASSSRGAGHTQYF.

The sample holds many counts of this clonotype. The CDR3 is CASSKPVTAPDQPQHF. In DNA, the CDR3 is TGTGCCAGCAGCAAACCAGTTACGGCACCCGATCAGCCCCAGCATTTT. The chain links TRBV21-1 to TRBJ1-5. TRBV21-1 is reported as a pseudogene. The CDR3 covers 16 residues.

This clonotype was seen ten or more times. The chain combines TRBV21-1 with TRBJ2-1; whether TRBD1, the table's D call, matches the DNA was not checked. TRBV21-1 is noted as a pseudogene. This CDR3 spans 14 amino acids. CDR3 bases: TGTGCCAGTCACAAGGGCGACAGGGGAAATGAGCAGTTCTTC. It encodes CASHKGDRGNEQFF.

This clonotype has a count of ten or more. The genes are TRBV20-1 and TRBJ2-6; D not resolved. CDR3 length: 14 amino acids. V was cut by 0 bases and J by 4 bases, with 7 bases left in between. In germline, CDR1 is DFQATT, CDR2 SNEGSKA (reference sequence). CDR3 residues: CSARDSRGANVLTF. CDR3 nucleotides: TGCAGTGCTAGAGACTCGCGCGGGGCCAACGTCCTGACTTTC.

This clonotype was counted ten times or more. The CDR3 DNA reads as TGTGCCAGCAGCGTGGATTGGAACACTGAAGCTTTCTTT. Its protein product is CASSVDWNTEAFF. This chain uses TRBV9 with TRBJ1-1; D gene unclear. The V end lost 2 bases, the J end lost 1 base, and 6 bases lay between the germline ends. Germline values: CDR1 SGDLS, CDR2 YYNGEE. The CDR3 runs to 13 residues. The full variable domain, its missing parts supplied by reference TRBV9 and TRBJ1-1, is DSGVTQTPKHLITATGQRVTLRCSPRSGDLSVYWYQQSLDQGLQFLIQYYNGEERAKGNILERFSAQQFPDLHSELNLSSLELGDSALYFCASSVDWNTEAFFGQGTRLTVV.

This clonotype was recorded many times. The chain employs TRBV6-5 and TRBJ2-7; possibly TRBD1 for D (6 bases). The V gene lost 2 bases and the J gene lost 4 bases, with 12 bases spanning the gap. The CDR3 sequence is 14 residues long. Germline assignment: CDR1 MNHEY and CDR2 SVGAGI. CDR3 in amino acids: CASSYGQYAYEQYF. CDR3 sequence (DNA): TGTGCCAGCAGTTACGGACAGTACGCTTACGAGCAGTACTTC.

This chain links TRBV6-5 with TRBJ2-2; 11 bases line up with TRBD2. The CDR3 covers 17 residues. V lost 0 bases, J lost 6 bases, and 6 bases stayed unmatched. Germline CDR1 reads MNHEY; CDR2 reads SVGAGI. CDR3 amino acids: CASSYSTTSGKAGELFF. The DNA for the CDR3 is TGTGCCAGCAGTTACTCGACGACTAGCGGGAAGGCCGGGGAGCTGTTTTTT.

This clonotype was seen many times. This CDR3 is CASSRTAGGQYNEQFF. CDR3 DNA sequence: TGTGCCAGCAGCCGGACTGCGGGGGGACAATACAATGAGCAGTTCTTC. The chain employs TRBV5-4 and TRBJ2-1, with 8 bases that match TRBD2. The CDR3 is made up of 16 amino acids. The germline V gene encodes CDR1 SGHNT and CDR2 YYREEE (reference sequence). The trim removed 4 bases at V and 4 bases at J, leaving 10 bases unmatched.

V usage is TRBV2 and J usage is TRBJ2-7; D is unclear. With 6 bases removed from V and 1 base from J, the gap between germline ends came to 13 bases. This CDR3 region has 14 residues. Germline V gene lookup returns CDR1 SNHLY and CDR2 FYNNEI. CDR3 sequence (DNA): TGTGCCAGCAGAAAACAGTTCAGATCCTACGAGCAGTACTTC. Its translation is CASRKQFRSYEQYF. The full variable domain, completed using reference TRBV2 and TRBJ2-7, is EPEVTQTPSHQVTQMGQEVILRCVPISNHLYFYWYRQILGQKVEFLVSFYNNEISEKSEIFDDQFSVERPDGSNFTLKIRSTKLEDSAMYFCASRKQFRSYEQYFGPGTRLTVT.

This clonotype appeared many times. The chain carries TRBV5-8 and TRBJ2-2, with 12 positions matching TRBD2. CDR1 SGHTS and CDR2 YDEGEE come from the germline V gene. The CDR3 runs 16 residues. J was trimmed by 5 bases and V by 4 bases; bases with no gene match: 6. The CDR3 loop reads CASSPTSGRGTGELFF. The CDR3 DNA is TGTGCCAGCAGCCCGACTAGCGGGAGAGGGACCGGGGAGCTGTTTTTT. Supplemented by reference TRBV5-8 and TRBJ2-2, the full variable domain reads EAGVTQSPTHLIKTRGQQATLRCSPISGHTSVYWYQQALGLGLQFLLWYDEGEERNRGNFPPRFSGRQFPNYSSELNVNALELEDSALYLCASSPTSGRGTGELFFGEGSRLTVL.

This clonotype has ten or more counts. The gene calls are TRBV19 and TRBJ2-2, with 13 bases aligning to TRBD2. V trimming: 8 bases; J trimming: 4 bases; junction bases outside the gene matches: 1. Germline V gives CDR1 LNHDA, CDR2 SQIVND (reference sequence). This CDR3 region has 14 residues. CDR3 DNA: TGTGCCAGTCGACTAGCGGGAGGCACCGGGGAGCTGTTTTTT. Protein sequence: CASRLAGGTGELFF.

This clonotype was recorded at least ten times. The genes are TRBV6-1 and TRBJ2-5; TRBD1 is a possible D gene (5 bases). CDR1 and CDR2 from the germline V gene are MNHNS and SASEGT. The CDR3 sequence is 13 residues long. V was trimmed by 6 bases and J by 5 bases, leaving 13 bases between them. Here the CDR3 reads CASRATGLETQYF. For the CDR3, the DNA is TGTGCCAGCAGGGCCACAGGCCTGGAGACCCAGTACTTC.

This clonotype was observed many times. The CDR3 here is CSVDSGAGANVLTF. DNA for the CDR3: TGCAGCGTTGACTCAGGGGCTGGGGCCAACGTCCTGACTTTC. V and J are TRBV29-1 and TRBJ2-6; D is possibly TRBD1 (6 bases). Between the trimmed V and J ends, which lost 3 bases and 2 bases, there was a span of 8 bases. From germline, CDR1 is SQVTM and CDR2 ANQGSEA. There are 14 residues in the CDR3.

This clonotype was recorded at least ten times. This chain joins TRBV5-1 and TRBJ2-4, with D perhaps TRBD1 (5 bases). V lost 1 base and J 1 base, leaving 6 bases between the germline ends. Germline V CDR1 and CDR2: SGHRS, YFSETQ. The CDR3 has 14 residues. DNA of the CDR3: TGCGCCAGCAGCTTGTCAGGGGCCAAAAACATTCAGTACTTC. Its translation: CASSLSGAKNIQYF.

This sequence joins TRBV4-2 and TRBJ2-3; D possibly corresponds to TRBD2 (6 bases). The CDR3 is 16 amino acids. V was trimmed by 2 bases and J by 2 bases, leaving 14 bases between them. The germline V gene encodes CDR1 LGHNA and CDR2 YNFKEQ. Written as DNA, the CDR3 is TGTGCCAGCAGCCAACGAGGGGACTCATCCACAGATACGCAGTATTTT. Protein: CASSQRGDSSTDTQYF.

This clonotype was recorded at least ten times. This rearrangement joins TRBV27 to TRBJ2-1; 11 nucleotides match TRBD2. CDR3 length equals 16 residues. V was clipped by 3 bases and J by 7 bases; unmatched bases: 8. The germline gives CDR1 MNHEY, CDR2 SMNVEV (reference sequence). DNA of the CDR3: TGTGCCAGCAGTTTGGTAGCGGGAGGGCCAGGTAATGAGCAGTTCTTC. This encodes CASSLVAGGPGNEQFF.

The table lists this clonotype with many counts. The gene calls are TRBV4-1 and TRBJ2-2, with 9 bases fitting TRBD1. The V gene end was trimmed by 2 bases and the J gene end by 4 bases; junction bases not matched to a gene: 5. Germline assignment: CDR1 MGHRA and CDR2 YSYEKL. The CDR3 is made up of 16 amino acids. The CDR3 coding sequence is TGCGCCAGCAGCCAACCGGACAGGGGTCGCACCGGGGAGCTGTTTTTT. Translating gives CASSQPDRGRTGELFF.